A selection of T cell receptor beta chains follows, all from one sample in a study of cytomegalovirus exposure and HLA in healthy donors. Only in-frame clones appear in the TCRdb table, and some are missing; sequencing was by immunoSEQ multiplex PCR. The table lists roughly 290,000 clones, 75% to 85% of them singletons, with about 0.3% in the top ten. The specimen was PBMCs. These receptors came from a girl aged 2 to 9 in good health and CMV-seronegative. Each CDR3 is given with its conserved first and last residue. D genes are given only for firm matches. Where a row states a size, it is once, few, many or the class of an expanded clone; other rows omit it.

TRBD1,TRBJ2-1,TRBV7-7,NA,TGTGCCAGCAGTTGGGACAGGGGCAATGAGCAGTTCTTC,CASSWDRGNEQFF
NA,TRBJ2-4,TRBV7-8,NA,TGTGCCAGCAGCTTACAGGGGACCAAAAACATTCAGTACTTC,CASSLQGTKNIQYF
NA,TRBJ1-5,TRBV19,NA,TGTGCCAGTAGTACCCTGGGCAGGGCCCGAGGCAATCAGCCCCAGCATTTT,CASSTLGRARGNQPQHF
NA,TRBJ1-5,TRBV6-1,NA,TGTGCCAGCAGTGAACTCACTTTATTGTTTCAGCCCCAGCATTTT,CASSELTLLFQPQHF
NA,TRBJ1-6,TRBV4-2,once,TGTGCCAGCAGCCGTGTAGGGGATTGGGGTTCACCCCTCCACTTT,CASSRVGDWGSPLHF
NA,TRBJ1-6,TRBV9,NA,TGTGCCAGCAGCGTAGAAGTAGAGAATTCACCCCTCCACTTT,CASSVEVENSPLHF
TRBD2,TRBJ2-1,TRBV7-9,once,TGTGCCAGCAGCTTAGGGACTAGCGGGGACGTCAATGAGCAGTTCTTC,CASSLGTSGDVNEQFF
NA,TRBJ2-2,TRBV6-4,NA,TGTGCCAGCAGTACGGCAGGGAACACCGGGGAGCTGTTTTTT,CASSTAGNTGELFF
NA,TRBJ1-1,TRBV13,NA,TGTGCCAGCAGCTTAGGGACAGTTAACACTGAAGCTTTCTTT,CASSLGTVNTEAFF
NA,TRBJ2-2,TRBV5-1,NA,TGCGCCAGCAGCTTGGCTCTGGGCGTGGTCACCGGGGAGCTGTTTTTT,CASSLALGVVTGELFF
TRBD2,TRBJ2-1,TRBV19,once,TGTGCCAGTAAGTCAGCGGGAGCCTCCAATGAGCAGTTCTTC,CASKSAGASNEQFF